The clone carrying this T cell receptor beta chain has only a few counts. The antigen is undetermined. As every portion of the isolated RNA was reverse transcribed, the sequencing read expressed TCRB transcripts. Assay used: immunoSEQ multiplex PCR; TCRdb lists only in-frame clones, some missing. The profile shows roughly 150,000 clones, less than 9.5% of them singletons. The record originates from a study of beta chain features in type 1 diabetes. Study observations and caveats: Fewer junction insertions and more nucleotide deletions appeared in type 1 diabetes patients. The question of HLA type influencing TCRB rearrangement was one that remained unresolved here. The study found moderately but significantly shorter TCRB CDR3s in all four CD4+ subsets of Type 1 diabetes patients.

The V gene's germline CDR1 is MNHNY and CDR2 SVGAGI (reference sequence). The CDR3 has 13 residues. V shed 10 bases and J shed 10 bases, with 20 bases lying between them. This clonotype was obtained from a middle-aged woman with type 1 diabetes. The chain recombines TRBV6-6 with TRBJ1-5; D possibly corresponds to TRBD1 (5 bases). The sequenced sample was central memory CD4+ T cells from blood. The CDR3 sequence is CATSGLPDGPQHF. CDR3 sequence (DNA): TGTGCCACCTCGGGACTCCCCGATGGCCCCCAGCATTTT.